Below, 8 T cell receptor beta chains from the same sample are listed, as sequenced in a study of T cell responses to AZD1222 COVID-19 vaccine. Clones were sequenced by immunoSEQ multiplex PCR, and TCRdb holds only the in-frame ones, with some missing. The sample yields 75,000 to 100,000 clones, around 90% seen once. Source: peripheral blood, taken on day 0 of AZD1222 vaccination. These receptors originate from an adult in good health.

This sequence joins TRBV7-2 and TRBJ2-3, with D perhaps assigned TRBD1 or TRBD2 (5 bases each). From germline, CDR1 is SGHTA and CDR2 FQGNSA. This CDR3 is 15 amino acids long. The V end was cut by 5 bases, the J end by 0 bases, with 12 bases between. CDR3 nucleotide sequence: TGTGCCAGCAGCCTGGTTTGGGGGAGCACAGATACGCAGTATTTT. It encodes CASSLVWGSTDTQYF.

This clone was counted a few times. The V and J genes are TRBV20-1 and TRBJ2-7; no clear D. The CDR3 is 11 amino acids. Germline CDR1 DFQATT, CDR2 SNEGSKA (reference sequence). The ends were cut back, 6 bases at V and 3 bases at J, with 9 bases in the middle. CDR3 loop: CSAKEVYEQYF. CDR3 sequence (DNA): TGCAGTGCGAAGGAAGTCTACGAGCAGTACTTC.

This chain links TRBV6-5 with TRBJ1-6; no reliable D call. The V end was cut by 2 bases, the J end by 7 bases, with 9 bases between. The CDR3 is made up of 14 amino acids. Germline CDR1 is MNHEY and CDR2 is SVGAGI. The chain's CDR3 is CASSYLNLNSPLHF. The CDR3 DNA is TGTGCCAGCAGTTACCTGAACTTGAATTCACCCCTCCACTTT.

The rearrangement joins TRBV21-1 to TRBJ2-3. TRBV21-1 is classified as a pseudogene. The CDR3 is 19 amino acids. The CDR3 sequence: CASSAIQGSRDSPTDTQYF. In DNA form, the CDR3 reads TGTGCCAGCAGCGCAATTCAGGGGTCCAGGGACTCTCCCACAGATACGCAGTATTTT.

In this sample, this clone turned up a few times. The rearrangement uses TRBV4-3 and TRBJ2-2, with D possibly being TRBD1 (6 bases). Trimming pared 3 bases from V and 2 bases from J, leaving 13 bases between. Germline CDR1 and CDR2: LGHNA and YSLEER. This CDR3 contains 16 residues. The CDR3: CASSQTGGDNTGELFF. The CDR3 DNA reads TGCGCCAGCAGCCAGACAGGAGGCGATAACACCGGGGAGCTGTTTTTT.

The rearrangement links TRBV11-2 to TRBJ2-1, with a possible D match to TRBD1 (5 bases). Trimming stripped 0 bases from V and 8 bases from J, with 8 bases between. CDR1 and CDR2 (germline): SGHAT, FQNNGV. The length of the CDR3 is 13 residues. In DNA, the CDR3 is TGTGCCAGCAGCTTAGACAGGGTTGATGAGCAGTTCTTC. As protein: CASSLDRVDEQFF.

The CDR3, as DNA: TGTGCCAGCAGTGGGTACAGGGGGCTGGCTAATGAAAAACTGTTTTTT. This codes for CASSGYRGLANEKLFF. The V gene is TRBV6-1, the J gene TRBJ1-4, with 9 positions matching TRBD1. Germline loops: CDR1 MNHNS, CDR2 SASEGT. Unmatched junction bases numbered 6, after V lost 4 bases and J lost 3 bases. This CDR3 contains 16 residues.

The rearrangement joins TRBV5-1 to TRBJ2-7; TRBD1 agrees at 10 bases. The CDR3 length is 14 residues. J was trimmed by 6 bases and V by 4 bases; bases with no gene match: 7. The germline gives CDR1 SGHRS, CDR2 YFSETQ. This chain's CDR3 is CASSLTGGTFEQYF. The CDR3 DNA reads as TGCGCCAGCAGCCTGACAGGGGGCACGTTCGAGCAGTACTTC.